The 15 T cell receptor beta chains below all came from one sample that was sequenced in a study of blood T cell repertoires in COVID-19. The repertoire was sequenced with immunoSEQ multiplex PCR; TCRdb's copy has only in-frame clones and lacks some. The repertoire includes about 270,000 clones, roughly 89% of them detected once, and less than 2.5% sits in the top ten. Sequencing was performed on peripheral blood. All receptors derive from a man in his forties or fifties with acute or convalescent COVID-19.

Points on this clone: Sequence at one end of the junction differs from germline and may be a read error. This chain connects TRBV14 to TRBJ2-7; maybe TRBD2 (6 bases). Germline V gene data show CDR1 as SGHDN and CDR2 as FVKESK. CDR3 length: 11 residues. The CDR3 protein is CASSQGREKNF. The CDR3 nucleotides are TGTGCCAGCAGCCAGGGCCGGGAGAAAAACTTC.

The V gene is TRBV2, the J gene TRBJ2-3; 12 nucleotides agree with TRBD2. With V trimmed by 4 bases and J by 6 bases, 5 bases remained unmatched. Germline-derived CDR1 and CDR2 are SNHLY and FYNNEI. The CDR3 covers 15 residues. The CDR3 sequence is CASSAGLAGLDTQYF. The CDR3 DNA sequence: TGTGCCAGCAGTGCTGGACTAGCGGGACTGGATACGCAGTATTTT.

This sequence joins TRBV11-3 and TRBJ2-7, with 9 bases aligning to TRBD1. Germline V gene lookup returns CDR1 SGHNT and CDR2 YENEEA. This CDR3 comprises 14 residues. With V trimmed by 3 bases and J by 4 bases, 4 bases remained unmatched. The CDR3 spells CASSFGTGTYEQYF. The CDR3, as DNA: TGTGCCAGCAGCTTCGGGACAGGGACGTACGAGCAGTACTTC. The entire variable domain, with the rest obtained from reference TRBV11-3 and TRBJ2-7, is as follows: EAGVVQSPRYKIIEKKQPVAFWCNPISGHNTLYWYLQNLGQGPELLIRYENEEAVDDSQLPKDRFSAERLKGVDSTLKIQPAELGDSAVYLCASSFGTGTYEQYFGPGTRLTVT.

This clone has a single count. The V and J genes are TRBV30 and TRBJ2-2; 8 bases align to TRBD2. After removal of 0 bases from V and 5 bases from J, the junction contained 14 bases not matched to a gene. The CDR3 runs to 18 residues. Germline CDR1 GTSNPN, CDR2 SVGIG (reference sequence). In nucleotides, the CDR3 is TGTGCCTGGAGTGTAGCTCGGCTCGGGGGGGCCGTAACCGGGGAGCTGTTTTTT. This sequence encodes CAWSVARLGGAVTGELFF. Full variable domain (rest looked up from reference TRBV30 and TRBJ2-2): SQTIHQWPATLVQPVGSPLSLECTVEGTSNPNLYWYRQAAGRGLQLLFYSVGIGQISSEVPQNLSASRPQDRQFILSSKKLLLSDSGFYLCAWSVARLGGAVTGELFFGEGSRLTVL.

The CDR3: CAWTRARGKGTTNEKLFF. For the CDR3, the DNA is TGTGCCTGGACCCGGGCCCGGGGAAAGGGAACAACTAATGAAAAACTGTTTTTT. The chain uses TRBV30 and TRBJ1-4, with D hard to call. From germline, CDR1 is GTSNPN and CDR2 SVGIG (reference sequence). The V gene lost 4 bases and the J gene lost 0 bases, with 21 bases spanning the gap. The CDR3 has 18 amino acids.

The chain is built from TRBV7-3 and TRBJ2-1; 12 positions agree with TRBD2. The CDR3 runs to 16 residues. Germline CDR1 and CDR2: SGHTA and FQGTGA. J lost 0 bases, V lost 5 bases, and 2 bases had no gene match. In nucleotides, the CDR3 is TGTGCCAGCAGCCCGACTAGCGGGAGCTCCTACAATGAGCAGTTCTTC. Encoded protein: CASSPTSGSSYNEQFF.

DNA of the CDR3: TGTGCCAGCAGCGTAGCGGCGGACTCCTACGAGCAGTACTTC. Amino acids: CASSVAADSYEQYF. The chain joins TRBV9 to TRBJ2-7; D is uncertain. CDR1 SGDLS and CDR2 YYNGEE come from the germline V gene. Between the trimmed V and J ends, which lost 0 bases and 0 bases, there was a span of 7 bases. CDR3 length: 14 residues. Full variable domain (outside the CDR3, taken from reference TRBV9 and TRBJ2-7): DSGVTQTPKHLITATGQRVTLRCSPRSGDLSVYWYQQSLDQGLQFLIQYYNGEERAKGNILERFSAQQFPDLHSELNLSSLELGDSALYFCASSVAADSYEQYFGPGTRLTVT.

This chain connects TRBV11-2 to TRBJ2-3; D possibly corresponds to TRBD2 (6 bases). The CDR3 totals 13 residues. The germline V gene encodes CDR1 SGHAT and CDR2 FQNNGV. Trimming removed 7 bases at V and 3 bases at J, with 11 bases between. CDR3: CASTQGLTDTQYF. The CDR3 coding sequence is TGTGCCAGCACCCAGGGACTTACAGATACGCAGTATTTT.

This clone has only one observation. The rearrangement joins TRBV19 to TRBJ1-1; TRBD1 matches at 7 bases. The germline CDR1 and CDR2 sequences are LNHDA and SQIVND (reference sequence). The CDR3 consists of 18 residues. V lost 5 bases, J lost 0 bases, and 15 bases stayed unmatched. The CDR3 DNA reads TGTGCCAGTAGTCTGGAGGGAACAGGGGCTCGCATGAACACTGAAGCTTTCTTT. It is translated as CASSLEGTGARMNTEAFF.

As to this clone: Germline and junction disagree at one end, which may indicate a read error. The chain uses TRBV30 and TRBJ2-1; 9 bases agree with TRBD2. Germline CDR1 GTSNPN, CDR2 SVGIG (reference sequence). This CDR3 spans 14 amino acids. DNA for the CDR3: TGTGCCCGGAGCGGGGGGAGGACCTACAATGAGCAGTTCTTC. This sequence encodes CARSGGRTYNEQFF. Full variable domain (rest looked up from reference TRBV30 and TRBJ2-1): SQTIHQWPATLVQPVGSPLSLECTVEGTSNPNLYWYRQAAGRGLQLLFYSVGIGQISSEVPQNLSASRPQDRQFILSSKKLLLSDSGFYLCARSGGRTYNEQFFGPGTRLTVL.

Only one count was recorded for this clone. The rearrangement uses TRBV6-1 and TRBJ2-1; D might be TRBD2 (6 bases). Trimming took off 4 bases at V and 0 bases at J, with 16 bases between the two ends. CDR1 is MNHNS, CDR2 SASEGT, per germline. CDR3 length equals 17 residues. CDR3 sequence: CASSGGGASSSYNEQFF. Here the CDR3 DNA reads TGTGCCAGCAGTGGGGGCGGGGCTTCGAGCTCCTACAATGAGCAGTTCTTC.

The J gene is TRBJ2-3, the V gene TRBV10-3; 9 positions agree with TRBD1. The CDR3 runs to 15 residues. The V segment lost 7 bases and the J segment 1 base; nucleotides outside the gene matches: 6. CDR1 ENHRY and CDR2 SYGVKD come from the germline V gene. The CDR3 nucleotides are TGTGCCATCACCAAACGGACAGGGGGCACAGATACGCAGTATTTT. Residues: CAITKRTGGTDTQYF.

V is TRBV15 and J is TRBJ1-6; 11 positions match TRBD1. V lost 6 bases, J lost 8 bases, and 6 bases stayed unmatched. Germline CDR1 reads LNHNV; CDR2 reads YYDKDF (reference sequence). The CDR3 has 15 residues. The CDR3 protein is CATSRTGGFDSPLHF. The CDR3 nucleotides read TGTGCCACCAGTCGGACAGGGGGCTTTGATTCACCCCTCCACTTT.

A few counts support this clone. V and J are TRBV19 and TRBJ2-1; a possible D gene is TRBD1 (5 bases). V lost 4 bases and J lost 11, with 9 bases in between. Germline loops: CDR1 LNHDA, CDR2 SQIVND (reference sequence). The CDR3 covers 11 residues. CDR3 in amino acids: CASSRAGKQFF. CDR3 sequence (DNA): TGTGCCAGTAGTAGGGCAGGGAAGCAGTTCTTC.

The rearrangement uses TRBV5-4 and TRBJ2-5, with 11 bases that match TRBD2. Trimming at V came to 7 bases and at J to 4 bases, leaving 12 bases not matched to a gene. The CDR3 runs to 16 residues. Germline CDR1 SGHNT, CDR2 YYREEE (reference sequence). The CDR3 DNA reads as TGTGCCAGCCAGATAGGGACTAGCGGAAAACGAGAGACCCAGTACTTC. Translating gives CASQIGTSGKRETQYF.